A single TCR beta chain is shown here with its context. Its antigen is unknown. The length of the CDR3 is 15 residues. The V gene's germline CDR1 is LNHNV and CDR2 YYDKDF (reference sequence). V gave up 3 bases and J gave up 0 bases, with 11 bases separating them. This sample stems from a study of blood T cells in healthy people across ages. The use of a sample-barcoded 5' primer and a J-beta primer mix characterized a second PCR of about 7 to 12 cycles. Sequencing yielded, for each sample, at least 2.5 million paired-end reads carrying CDR3. One entry per CDR3 protein, called by TCRdb with MiXCR from the 5' RACE reads. The table has fewer than 1.5 million distinct CDR3 sequences, approximately 40% seen once. Study-level points and caveats: Any changes in expanded clonotypes were possibly confounded, as donor CMV status remained unknown.

The sequence derives from a woman aged 18-30 years in good health. The sequencing input was blood. The chain recombines TRBV15 with TRBJ1-1, with D unclear. The CDR3 reads CATSSSRTMNTEAFF. The CDR3 DNA is TGTGCCACCAGCAGCTCCAGGACCATGAACACTGAAGCTTTCTTT.